This T cell receptor (beta chain) was documented in a study of tumor-infiltrating lymphocytes in primary liver carcinoma. Whole-study context: The number of productive TCRbeta reads per sample ranged from roughly 3.65 to 7.5 million and was similar across tissue types. Study-level results: It was tumor-adjacent and tumor-blood pairs that overlapped less than tumor region pairs did. Tumors had a significantly higher top-250-clone fraction than blood (p = 0.039).

Germline CDR1 LGHNA, CDR2 YSLEER. The CDR3 runs to 14 residues. As concerns this clonotype: The antigen remains undetermined. A junction end diverges from the germline sequence, so it may reflect a read error.

Researchers generated TCR beta cDNA from about 460 ng of total RNA, relying on a constant-region primer. Three-round nested multiplex PCR performed with slightly modified ARM-PCR produced the TCR beta libraries. The study ran its first two PCR rounds for 9 to 10 cycles each, using TRBV1-TRBV30 forward primers and a C-beta reverse primer. MiXCR, applied by TCRdb to the multiplex PCR reads, yields one record per CDR3 protein. The profile shows almost 45,000 distinct CDR3 sequences, around 75% of them singletons. From unsorted bulk tissue weighing roughly 17-34 mg, DNA and RNA were co-extracted. HBV chronically infected the treatment-naive patients.

The chain recombines TRBV4-3 with TRBJ1-1; no reliable D call. This clonotype was sampled from a woman aged 25-40 years with primary liver carcinoma and hepatitis B virus infection. Specimen: tumor-adjacent normal liver tissue. In DNA form, the CDR3 reads TGCGCCCGCAGCCAACTATTGGGTGAGGCTGAAGCTTTCTTT. This codes for CARSQLLGEAEAFF.